These T cell receptor beta chains were read from a single sample in a study of cytomegalovirus exposure and HLA in healthy donors. The table came from immunoSEQ multiplex PCR; TCRdb's copy has only in-frame clones and leaves some out. This sample has 100,000 to 130,000 clones, with 65% to 85% found just once. What was sequenced was PBMCs. Source of these receptors: a man between 18 and 35 years old in good health and CMV-seronegative. The CDR3 runs from the conserved cysteine through the conserved F or W. D genes are given only for firm matches. Size tells how often a clone was seen (once, few, many) or the class of an expanded clone, and some rows leave it out.

CASSLAGGEQYF TGCGCCAGCAGCTTGGCGGGAGGCGAGCAGTACTTC TRBD2 TRBJ2-7 . TRBV5-1
CASRYGQGTNEKLFF TGTGCCAGCAGATATGGACAGGGGACTAATGAAAAACTGTTTTTT TRBD1 TRBJ1-4 . TRBV7-9
CASSQGRQNTEAFF TGTGCCAGCAGCCAGGGGAGACAGAACACTGAAGCTTTCTTT . TRBJ1-1 . TRBV7-6
CASSLSRPAGEQYF TGTGCCAGCAGCTTGTCTCGGCCTGCGGGCGAGCAGTACTTC . TRBJ2-7 . TRBV7-2
CASSQGTSGGPDTQYF TGTGCCAGCAGCCAAGGGACTAGCGGGGGCCCAGATACGCAGTATTTT TRBD2 TRBJ2-3 . TRBV9
CSYINRTTSYEQYF TGCAGCTACATCAATCGGACAACCTCCTACGAGCAGTACTTC . TRBJ2-7 . TRBV29-1
CASSANQANTGELFF TGCGCCAGCAGCGCGAACCAGGCGAACACCGGGGAGCTGTTTTTT . TRBJ2-2 . TRBV5-1
CASSLMGLAGGFQETQYF TGCGCCAGCAGCTTGATGGGACTAGCGGGGGGGTTCCAAGAGACCCAGTACTTC TRBD2 TRBJ2-5 . TRBV5-1
CSVESTPGTLGRQYF TGCAGCGTTGAATCTACCCCGGGAACTTTGGGGAGGCAGTATTTT . TRBJ2-3 . TRBV29-1
CASSPSATGNEKLFF TGTGCCAGCTCCCCCTCGGCCACAGGGAATGAAAAACTGTTTTTT . TRBJ1-4 . TRBV18
CASSVGAHRPNEQFF TGTGCCAGCAGCGTAGGTGCCCACAGGCCGAATGAGCAGTTCTTC . TRBJ2-1 few TRBV9
CASRRWVNSPLHF TGTGCCAGCAGGCGGTGGGTAAATTCACCCCTCCACTTT . TRBJ1-6 once TRBV2
CASSLLLAGYEQYF TGTGCCAGCAGCTTATTACTAGCTGGTTACGAGCAGTACTTC . TRBJ2-7 . TRBV11-2
CASSVAGEGYEQYF TGTGCCAGCAGCGTAGCCGGGGAAGGCTACGAGCAGTACTTC . TRBJ2-7 . TRBV9
CASSLRTSPSEQYF TGTGCCAGCAGCCTCAGGACTAGCCCCTCCGAGCAGTACTTC TRBD2 TRBJ2-7 . TRBV6-1
CASSSPAAGPWEAFF TGTGCCAGCAGTTCCCCAGCGGCGGGGCCCTGGGAAGCTTTCTTT . TRBJ1-1 . TRBV28
CASSSTGRGTEAFF TGTGCCAGTAGTAGCACAGGGAGGGGAACTGAAGCTTTCTTT . TRBJ1-1 . TRBV19
CASTKLVLETQYF TGTGCCAGCACCAAACTAGTGCTGGAGACCCAGTACTTC . TRBJ2-5 once TRBV2